This T cell receptor beta chain was captured in a study of cytomegalovirus exposure and HLA in healthy donors. Looking at the study overall: Some 85 million unique TCRs, all from HLA-typed donors, were included in an early release of the data. Overall study findings and caveats: As a later analysis revealed, most CMV-associated TCR beta chains appeared HLA-restricted.

Germline loops: CDR1 SGHVS, CDR2 FQNEAQ. Trimming removed 2 bases from V and 5 bases from J; junction bases left unmatched: 3. The CDR3 has 15 amino acids. Notes on this clone: No antigen is known for it.

PCR employed 60 Vbeta and 13 Jbeta primers. The table came from immunoSEQ multiplex PCR; TCRdb's copy has only in-frame clones and leaves some out. The sample comprises fewer than 150,000 clones, approximately 72% of which are singletons, and roughly 8.2% rests with the top ten. Donors showed nominal health when sampled, although they likely had unrecorded immune exposures. The specimen was PBMCs. The genes are TRBV7-8 and TRBJ1-5; 10 nucleotides match TRBD1. The source is a woman aged 40 to 50 in good health and CMV-seropositive. The CDR3 bases are TGTGCCAGCAGCTTACAGACAGGGGGCGATCAGCCCCAGCATTTT. This gives the protein CASSLQTGGDQPQHF.